In this sample, the clone carrying this T cell receptor beta chain turned up once. The CDR3 extends over 19 amino acids. The germline CDR1 and CDR2 sequences are MDHEN and SYDVKM. Unmatched junction bases numbered 15, after V lost 5 bases and J lost 3 bases. Using immunoSEQ multiplex PCR, the repertoire was profiled, and TCRdb retains in-frame clones only, with some absent. The sample includes around 40,000 clones, approximately 84% of them seen just once. This entry comes from a study of T cells in localized non-small cell lung cancer. The clonotype comes from a man between 40 and 70 years old with stage I lung adenocarcinoma. The material was peripheral blood, obtained before any cancer treatment. The rearrangement joins TRBV28 to TRBJ1-3, with TRBD1 identical over 11 bases. The CDR3 is CASSPITAGQGDYGNTIYF. The CDR3 DNA sequence: TGTGCCAGCAGTCCTATTACCGCGGGACAGGGGGATTATGGAAACACCATATATTTT.